One sample yielded the 23 T cell receptor beta chains listed below, sequenced in a study of T cells in Graves' hyperthyroidism and ophthalmopathy. TCR beta CDR3 region amplification was performed from RNA transcripts. HTBI primers were used for first-round RT-PCR of the TCR CDR3. TCRdb ran MiXCR on the multiplex PCR reads and lists one entry per CDR3 protein. Among a few hundred thousand distinct CDR3 sequences listed, under 20% were seen once. The source material was blood. The source of these receptors is a woman younger than 35 with Graves' ophthalmopathy.

This clonotype was seen at least ten times. The chain links TRBV5-1 to TRBJ2-1; D not certain. Germline V lookup: CDR1 SGHRS, CDR2 YFSETQ. The CDR3 is 12 residues long. V was pared by 2 bases and J by 7 bases, with 7 bases between. CDR3 region: CASSFDSNEQFF. Here the CDR3 DNA reads TGCGCCAGCAGCTTCGACTCGAATGAGCAGTTCTTC.

This clonotype has more than one count but fewer than ten. The chain recombines TRBV6-2 or TRBV6-3 with TRBJ2-1; a weak D match, TRBD2 (6 bases). Trimming took 3 bases from V and 10 from J, leaving 19 bases between them. This CDR3 contains 15 residues. Germline V gene sequence: CDR1 MNHEY, CDR2 SVGEGT. CDR3: CASSYEGGAGGEQFF. The CDR3 DNA reads TGTGCCAGCAGTTATGAGGGCGGGGCTGGCGGGGAGCAGTTCTTC.

This CDR3 is CSAQPIGQGAFEAFF. The CDR3 coding sequence is TGCAGTGCTCAGCCAATAGGCCAGGGGGCGTTTGAAGCTTTCTTT. The rearrangement links TRBV20-1 to TRBJ1-1, with 8 positions matching TRBD1. Per the germline V gene, CDR1 is DFQATT and CDR2 is SNEGSKA (reference sequence). Unmatched junction bases numbered 15, after V lost 5 bases and J lost 7 bases. This CDR3 spans 15 amino acids.

J is TRBJ1-5 and V is TRBV20-1; D may be TRBD1 (5 bases). V was pared by 5 bases and J by 0 bases, with 14 bases between. Germline values: CDR1 DFQATT, CDR2 SNEGSKA (reference sequence). The CDR3 spans 15 residues. The CDR3 DNA follows: TGCAGTGCTGACCCCCCAGGGACTAGCAATCAGCCCCAGCATTTT. It specifies CSADPPGTSNQPQHF.

This clonotype appeared a few times. The CDR3 reads CASSVGGGATYEQYF. As DNA, the CDR3 is TGTGCCAGCAGCGTAGGGGGGGGGGCCACCTACGAGCAGTACTTC. The chain is built from TRBV9 and TRBJ2-7, with D maybe TRBD2 (7 bases). V lost 0 bases to trimming and J lost 2 bases, with 12 bases between them. Germline loops: CDR1 SGDLS, CDR2 YYNGEE. There are 15 residues in the CDR3. Complete variable domain (other parts from reference TRBV9 and TRBJ2-7): DSGVTQTPKHLITATGQRVTLRCSPRSGDLSVYWYQQSLDQGLQFLIQYYNGEERAKGNILERFSAQQFPDLHSELNLSSLELGDSALYFCASSVGGGATYEQYFGPGTRLTVT.

This clonotype was picked up a small number of times. The rearrangement links TRBV20-1 to TRBJ2-4, with 10 bases matching TRBD1. CDR1 and CDR2 (germline): DFQATT, SNEGSKA (reference sequence). Unmatched junction bases numbered 5, after V lost 5 bases and J lost 4 bases. CDR3 length equals 14 residues. The CDR3 DNA reads TGCAGTGCTTCGGACAGGGGGGGAAAAAACATTCAGTACTTC. Translation gives CSASDRGGKNIQYF.

This clonotype was counted many times. The rearrangement joins TRBV27 to TRBJ1-6; D is unclear. The CDR3 loop spans 15 amino acids. Germline loops: CDR1 MNHEY, CDR2 SMNVEV (reference sequence). The V and J ends lost 2 bases and 7 bases respectively, with 12 bases between them. CDR3: CASSLAGKRNSPLHF. The CDR3 coding sequence is TGTGCCAGCAGTTTAGCGGGGAAGCGAAATTCACCCCTCCACTTT.

This clonotype occurred many times. The chain is built from TRBV28 and TRBJ2-4; D may be TRBD1 (5 bases). Germline V gives CDR1 MDHEN, CDR2 SYDVKM. V lost 5 bases to trimming and J lost 0 bases, with 23 bases between them. This CDR3 region has 19 residues. CDR3 nucleotides: TGTGCCAGCAGTGATTCGAGGACAACTCTTACTTTAGCCAAAAACATTCAGTACTTC. Encoded protein: CASSDSRTTLTLAKNIQYF.

This clonotype turned up a few times. The chain employs TRBV6-1 and TRBJ2-2, with a weak D call TRBD1 (5 bases). Trimming took off 5 bases at V and 0 bases at J, with 16 bases between the two ends. Germline V gene sequence: CDR1 MNHNS, CDR2 SASEGT. This CDR3 contains 17 residues. CDR3 protein: CASSSMTVAANTGELFF. CDR3 in DNA: TGTGCCAGCAGTTCTATGACAGTGGCCGCGAACACCGGGGAGCTGTTTTTT.

Comment on this clonotype: A single base separates this from a much larger clone, so it may be a read error. The rearrangement links TRBV30 to TRBJ2-7, with a possible D match to TRBD1 (5 bases). CDR3 size: 13 residues. The V gene's germline CDR1 is GTSNPN and CDR2 SVGIG (reference sequence). Deletions cut 2 bases from V and 2 bases from J, with 10 bases between. The CDR3 coding sequence is TGTGCCTGGAGTACCAAGGGGCCCTACGAGCAGTACTTC. Translation: CAWSTKGPYEQYF. The variable domain in full, completed from reference TRBV30 and TRBJ2-7, reads SQTIHQWPATLVQPVGSPLSLECTVEGTSNPNLYWYRQAAGRGLQLLFYSVGIGQISSEVPQNLSASRPQDRQFILSSKKLLLSDSGFYLCAWSTKGPYEQYFGPGTRLTVT.

This clonotype was counted ten times or more. The chain carries TRBV18 and TRBJ1-1; D remains ambiguous. CDR3 size: 14 residues. The V and J ends lost 3 bases and 1 base respectively, with 9 bases between them. Germline loops: CDR1 KGHSH, CDR2 LQKENI. The CDR3 sequence is CASSPLQSNTEAFF. In nucleotides, the CDR3 is TGTGCCAGCTCACCGTTGCAGTCGAACACTGAAGCTTTCTTT.

The V gene is TRBV7-6, the J gene TRBJ2-7; D unclear. Germline V gene data show CDR1 as SGHVS and CDR2 as FNYEAQ. The CDR3 is made up of 14 amino acids. V was trimmed by 4 bases and J by 0 bases, leaving 10 bases between them. The CDR3 protein is CASSSLLGSYEQYF. The CDR3 DNA reads as TGTGCCAGCAGCTCACTCTTGGGCTCCTACGAGCAGTACTTC. Variable domain in full (rest from reference TRBV7-6 and TRBJ2-7): GAGVSQSPRYKVTKRGQDVALRCDPISGHVSLYWYRQALGQGPEFLTYFNYEAQQDKSGLPNDRFSAERPEGSISTLTIQRTEQRDSAMYRCASSSLLGSYEQYFGPGTRLTVT.

V is TRBV7-3 and J is TRBJ2-3; D possibly corresponds to TRBD2 (6 bases). V was cut by 3 bases and J by 0 bases, with 10 bases left in between. The CDR3 is 15 residues long. Germline V gene lookup returns CDR1 SGHTA and CDR2 FQGTGA. CDR3 sequence (DNA): TGTGCCAGCAGCTTTGGGGCGGGGAGCACAGATACGCAGTATTTT. It specifies CASSFGAGSTDTQYF.

J is TRBJ1-2 and V is TRBV7-9; D ambiguous. The CDR3 totals 13 residues. Germline V gene sequence: CDR1 SEHNR, CDR2 FQNEAQ (reference sequence). V was shortened by 5 bases and J by 8 bases, with 15 bases between the two germline ends. The CDR3 sequence is CASSPGRNGGYTF. In DNA, the CDR3 is TGTGCCAGCAGCCCCGGACGAAACGGGGGCTACACCTTC.

This chain links TRBV5-4 with TRBJ2-7, with D perhaps matching TRBD2 (6 bases). The V end was cut by 1 base, the J end by 1 base, with 9 bases between. The CDR3 totals 14 residues. In germline, CDR1 is SGHNT, CDR2 YYREEE (reference sequence). CDR3 nucleotides: TGTGCCAGCAGCTTGAAAGGGACTTCCTACGAGCAGTACTTC. This translates into CASSLKGTSYEQYF.

The chain carries TRBV6-1 and TRBJ1-2; D not certain. CDR3 size: 13 residues. Germline CDR1 is MNHNS and CDR2 is SASEGT. With 6 bases removed from V and 0 bases from J, the gap between germline ends came to 8 bases. The CDR3 reads CASRLGPNYGYTF. CDR3 coding DNA: TGTGCCAGCAGGCTAGGGCCTAACTATGGCTACACCTTC.

For the CDR3, the DNA is TGTGCCAGTAGTATGGGCTGGGGTTTAACTGAAGCTTTCTTT. Its translation: CASSMGWGLTEAFF. J is TRBJ1-1 and V is TRBV19, with D unresolved. V dropped 3 bases and J dropped 5 bases, with 13 bases sitting between them. Germline V gene sequence: CDR1 LNHDA, CDR2 SQIVND (reference sequence). The CDR3 consists of 14 residues.

This chain joins TRBV27 and TRBJ2-1, with 12 bases matching TRBD2. With 7 bases clipped from V and 7 bases from J, the junction kept 5 bases outside the gene matches. This CDR3 is 14 amino acids long. Germline loops: CDR1 MNHEY, CDR2 SMNVEV (reference sequence). CDR3 DNA: TGTGCCAGCACTAGCGGGGGGGCGAAGAATGAGCAGTTCTTC. Protein: CASTSGGAKNEQFF.

The J gene is TRBJ2-1, the V gene TRBV29-1, with 7 nucleotides matching TRBD2. J lost 5 bases, V lost 6 bases, and 13 bases had no gene match. Per germline, CDR1 SQVTM and CDR2 ANQGSEA. The CDR3 totals 15 residues. CDR3 loop: CSVSGGLGPHNEQFF. The DNA of the CDR3 is TGCAGCGTCTCCGGAGGACTAGGGCCCCACAATGAGCAGTTCTTC.

V gene TRBV20-1 combines with J gene TRBJ1-5, with unresolved D. Germline V gene sequence: CDR1 DFQATT, CDR2 SNEGSKA (reference sequence). Trimming stripped 2 bases from V and 2 bases from J, with 16 bases between. This CDR3 spans 16 amino acids. CDR3 DNA sequence: TGCAGTGCTAGAACCCCGAGGGAGGGCGGCAATCAGCCCCAGCATTTT. Residues: CSARTPREGGNQPQHF.

The V call is TRBV7-9, the J call TRBJ1-1, with TRBD1 matching over 10 bases. The CDR3 length is 16 residues. V lost 1 base, J lost 1 base, and 3 bases stayed unmatched. Per germline, CDR1 SEHNR and CDR2 FQNEAQ (reference sequence). CDR3 sequence reads: CASSLERTGGNTEAFF. DNA of the CDR3: TGTGCCAGCAGCTTAGAGCGGACAGGGGGGAACACTGAAGCTTTCTTT.

This clonotype appeared many times. The V gene is TRBV27, the J gene TRBJ1-2, with 7 bases fitting TRBD1. V dropped 6 bases and J dropped 8; count of bases not matched to a gene: 15. Per germline, CDR1 MNHEY and CDR2 SMNVEV (reference sequence). This CDR3 region has 15 residues. CDR3 sequence (DNA): TGTGCCAGCAGCACGGACAGGCTGTCCCGTGGGGGCTACACCTTC. It codes for CASSTDRLSRGGYTF.

The table lists this clonotype with a few counts. The chain recombines TRBV5-1 with TRBJ1-2; D gene ambiguous. Trimming shortened V by 0 bases and J by 9 bases, and 9 bases separated the two germline ends. Germline values: CDR1 SGHRS, CDR2 YFSETQ. The CDR3 runs to 12 residues. The CDR3 region is CASSLAGQSYTF. DNA for the CDR3: TGCGCCAGCAGCTTGGCCGGGCAGAGCTACACCTTC.